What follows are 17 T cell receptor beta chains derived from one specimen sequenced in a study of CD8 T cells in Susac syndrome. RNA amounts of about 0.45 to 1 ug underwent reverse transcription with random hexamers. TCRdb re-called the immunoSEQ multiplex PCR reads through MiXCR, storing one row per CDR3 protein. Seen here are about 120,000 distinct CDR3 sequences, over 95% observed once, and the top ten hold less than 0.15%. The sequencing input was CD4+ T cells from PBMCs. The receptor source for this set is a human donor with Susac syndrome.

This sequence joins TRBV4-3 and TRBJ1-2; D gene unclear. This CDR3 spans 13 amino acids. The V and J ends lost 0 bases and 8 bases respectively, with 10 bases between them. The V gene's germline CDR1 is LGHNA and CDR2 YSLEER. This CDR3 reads CASSQDRMGGYTF. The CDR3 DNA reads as TGCGCCAGCAGCCAAGACCGTATGGGGGGCTACACCTTC.

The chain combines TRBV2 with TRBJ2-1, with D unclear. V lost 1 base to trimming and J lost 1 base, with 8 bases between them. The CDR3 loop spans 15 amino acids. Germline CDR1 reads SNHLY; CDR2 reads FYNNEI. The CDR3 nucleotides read TGTGCCAGCAGTGAAGTGAGTCTTTCCTACAATGAGCAGTTCTTC. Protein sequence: CASSEVSLSYNEQFF.

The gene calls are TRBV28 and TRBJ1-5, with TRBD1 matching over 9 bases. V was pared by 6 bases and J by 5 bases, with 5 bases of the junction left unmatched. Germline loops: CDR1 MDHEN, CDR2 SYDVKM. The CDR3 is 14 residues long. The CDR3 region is CASSPTGGDQPQHF. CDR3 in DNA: TGTGCCAGCAGCCCAACAGGGGGCGATCAGCCCCAGCATTTT.

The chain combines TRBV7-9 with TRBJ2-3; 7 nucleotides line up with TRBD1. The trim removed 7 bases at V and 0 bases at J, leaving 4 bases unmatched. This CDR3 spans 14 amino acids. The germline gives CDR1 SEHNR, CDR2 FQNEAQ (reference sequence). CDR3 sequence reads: CASTQTGSTDTQYF. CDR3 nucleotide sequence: TGTGCCAGCACCCAGACAGGGAGCACAGATACGCAGTATTTT.

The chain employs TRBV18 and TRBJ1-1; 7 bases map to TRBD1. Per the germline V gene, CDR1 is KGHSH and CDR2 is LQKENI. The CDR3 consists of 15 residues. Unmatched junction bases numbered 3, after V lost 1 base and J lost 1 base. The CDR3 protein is CASSPQQGSNTEAFF. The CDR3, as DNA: TGTGCCAGCTCACCACAACAGGGGTCGAACACTGAAGCTTTCTTT.

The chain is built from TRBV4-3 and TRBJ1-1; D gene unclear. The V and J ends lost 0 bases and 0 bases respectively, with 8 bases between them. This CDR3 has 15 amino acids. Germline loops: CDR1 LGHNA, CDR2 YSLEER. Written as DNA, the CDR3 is TGCGCCAGCAGCCAAGACGCCAAGTTGAACACTGAAGCTTTCTTT. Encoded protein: CASSQDAKLNTEAFF.

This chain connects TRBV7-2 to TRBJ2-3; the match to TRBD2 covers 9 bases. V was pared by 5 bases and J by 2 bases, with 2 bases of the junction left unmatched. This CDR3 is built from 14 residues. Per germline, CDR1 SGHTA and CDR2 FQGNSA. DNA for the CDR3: TGTGCCAGCAGCCCTAGCGGGACCACAGATACGCAGTATTTT. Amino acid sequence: CASSPSGTTDTQYF.

The DNA of the CDR3 is TGTGCCACCAGTGAGTATTCAGTGAACACCGGGGAGCTGTTTTTT. Amino acids: CATSEYSVNTGELFF. The chain has TRBV24-1 and TRBJ2-2; D not certain. Between the trimmed V and J ends, which lost 4 bases and 1 base, there was a span of 9 bases. Germline V gene sequence: CDR1 KGHDR, CDR2 SFDVKD. This CDR3 has 15 amino acids.

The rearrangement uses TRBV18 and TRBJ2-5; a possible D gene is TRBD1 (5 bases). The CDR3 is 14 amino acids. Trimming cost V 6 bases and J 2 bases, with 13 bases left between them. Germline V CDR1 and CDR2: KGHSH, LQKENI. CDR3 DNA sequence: TGTGCCAGCTCTTCGACAGCCTTTCAAGAGACCCAGTACTTC. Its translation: CASSSTAFQETQYF. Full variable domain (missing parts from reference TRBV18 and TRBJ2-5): NAGVMQNPRHLVRRRGQEARLRCSPMKGHSHVYWYRQLPEEGLKFMVYLQKENIIDESGMPKERFSAEFPKEGPSILRIQQVVRGDSAAYFCASSSTAFQETQYFGPGTRLLVL.

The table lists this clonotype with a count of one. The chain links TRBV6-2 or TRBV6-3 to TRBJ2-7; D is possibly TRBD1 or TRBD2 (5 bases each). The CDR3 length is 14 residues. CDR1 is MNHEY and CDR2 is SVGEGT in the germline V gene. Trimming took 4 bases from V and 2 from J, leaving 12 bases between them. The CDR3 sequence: CASSLHGGPYEQYF. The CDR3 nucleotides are TGTGCCAGCAGTTTACATGGGGGACCCTACGAGCAGTACTTC.

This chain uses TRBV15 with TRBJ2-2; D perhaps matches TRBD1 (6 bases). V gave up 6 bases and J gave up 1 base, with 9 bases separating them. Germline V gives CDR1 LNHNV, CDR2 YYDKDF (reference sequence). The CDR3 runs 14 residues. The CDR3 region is CATSRGGNTGELFF. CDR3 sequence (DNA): TGTGCCACCAGTCGAGGGGGGAACACCGGGGAGCTGTTTTTT.

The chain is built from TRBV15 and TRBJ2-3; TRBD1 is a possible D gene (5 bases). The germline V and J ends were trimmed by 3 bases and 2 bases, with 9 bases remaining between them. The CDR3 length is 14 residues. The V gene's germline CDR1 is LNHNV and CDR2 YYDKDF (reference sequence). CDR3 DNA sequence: TGTGCCACCAGCAGTGGGGCCTTCACAGATACGCAGTATTTT. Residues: CATSSGAFTDTQYF. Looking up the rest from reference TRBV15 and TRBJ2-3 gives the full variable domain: DAMVIQNPRYQVTQFGKPVTLSCSQTLNHNVMYWYQQKSSQAPKLLFHYYDKDFNNEADTPDNFQSRRPNTSFCFLDIRSPGLGDTAMYLCATSSGAFTDTQYFGPGTRLTVL.

The CDR3 region is CSVTPGQGGGYTF. The CDR3 DNA reads as TGCAGCGTTACCCCGGGACAGGGTGGTGGCTACACCTTC. This chain connects TRBV29-1 to TRBJ1-2, with TRBD1 identical over 9 bases. J lost 7 bases, V lost 5 bases, and 8 bases had no gene match. The CDR3 runs to 13 residues. CDR1 and CDR2 (germline): SQVTM, ANQGSEA.

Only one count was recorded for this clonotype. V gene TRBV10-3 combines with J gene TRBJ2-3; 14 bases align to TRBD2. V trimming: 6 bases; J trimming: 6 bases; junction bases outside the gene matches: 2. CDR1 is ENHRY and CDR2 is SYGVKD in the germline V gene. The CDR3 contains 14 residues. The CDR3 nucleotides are TGTGCCATCAGGGGACTAGCGGGAGCGGATACGCAGTATTTT. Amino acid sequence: CAIRGLAGADTQYF.

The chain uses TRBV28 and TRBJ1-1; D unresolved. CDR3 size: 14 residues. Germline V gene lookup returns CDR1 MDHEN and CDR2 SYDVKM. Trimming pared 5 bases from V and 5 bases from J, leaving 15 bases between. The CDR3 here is CASSTISSSTEAFF. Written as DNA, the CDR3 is TGTGCCAGCAGTACTATCTCAAGCAGTACTGAAGCTTTCTTT.

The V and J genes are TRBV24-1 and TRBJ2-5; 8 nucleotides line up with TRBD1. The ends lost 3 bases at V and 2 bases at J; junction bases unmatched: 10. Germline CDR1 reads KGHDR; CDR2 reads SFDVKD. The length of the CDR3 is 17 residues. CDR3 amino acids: CATSDPVTTGEQETQYF. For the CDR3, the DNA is TGTGCCACCAGTGATCCCGTAACGACAGGGGAACAAGAGACCCAGTACTTC.

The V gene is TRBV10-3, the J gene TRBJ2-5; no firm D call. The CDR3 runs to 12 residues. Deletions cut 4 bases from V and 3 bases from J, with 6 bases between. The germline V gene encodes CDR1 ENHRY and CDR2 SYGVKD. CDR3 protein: CAISGGEETQYF. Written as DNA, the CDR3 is TGTGCCATCAGTGGAGGCGAAGAGACCCAGTACTTC.